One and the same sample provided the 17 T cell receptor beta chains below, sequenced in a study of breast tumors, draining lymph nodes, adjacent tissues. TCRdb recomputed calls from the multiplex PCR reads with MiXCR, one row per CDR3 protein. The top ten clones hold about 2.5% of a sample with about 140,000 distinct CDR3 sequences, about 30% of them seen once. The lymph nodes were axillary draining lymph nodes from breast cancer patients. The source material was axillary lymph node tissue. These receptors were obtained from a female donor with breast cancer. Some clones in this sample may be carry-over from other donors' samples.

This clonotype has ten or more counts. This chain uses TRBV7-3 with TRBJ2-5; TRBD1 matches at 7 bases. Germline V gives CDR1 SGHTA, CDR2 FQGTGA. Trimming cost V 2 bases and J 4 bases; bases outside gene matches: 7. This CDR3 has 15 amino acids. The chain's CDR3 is CASSLERTGRETQYF. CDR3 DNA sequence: TGTGCCAGCAGCTTAGAACGGACAGGCCGAGAGACCCAGTACTTC.

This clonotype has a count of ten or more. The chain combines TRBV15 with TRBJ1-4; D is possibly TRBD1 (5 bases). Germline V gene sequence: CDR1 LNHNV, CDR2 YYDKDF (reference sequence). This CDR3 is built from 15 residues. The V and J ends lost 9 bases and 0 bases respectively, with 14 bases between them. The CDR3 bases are TGTGCCACAGAACCCGGGACTGCAACTAATGAAAAACTGTTTTTT. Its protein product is CATEPGTATNEKLFF.

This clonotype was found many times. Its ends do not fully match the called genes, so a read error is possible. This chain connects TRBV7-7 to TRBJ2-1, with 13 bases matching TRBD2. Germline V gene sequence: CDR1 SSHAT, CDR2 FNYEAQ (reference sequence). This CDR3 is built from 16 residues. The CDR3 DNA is TGTGCTAGCAGCCCCGGGACTAGCGGGGCCTGGCGGGAGCAGTTCTTC. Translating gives CASSPGTSGAWREQFF.

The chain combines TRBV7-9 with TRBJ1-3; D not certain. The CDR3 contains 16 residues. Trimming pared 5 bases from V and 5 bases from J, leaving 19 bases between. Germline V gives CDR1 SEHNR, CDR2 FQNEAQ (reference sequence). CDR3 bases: TGTGCCAGCAGCCCCATTCGAGGGCGGGGAAGAAACACCATATATTTT. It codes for CASSPIRGRGRNTIYF.

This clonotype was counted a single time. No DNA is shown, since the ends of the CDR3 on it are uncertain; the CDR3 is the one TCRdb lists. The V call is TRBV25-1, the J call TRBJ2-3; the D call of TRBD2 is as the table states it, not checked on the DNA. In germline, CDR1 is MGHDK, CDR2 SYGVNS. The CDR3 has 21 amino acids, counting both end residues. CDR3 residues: CASSFYICSARFRDLTDTQYF.

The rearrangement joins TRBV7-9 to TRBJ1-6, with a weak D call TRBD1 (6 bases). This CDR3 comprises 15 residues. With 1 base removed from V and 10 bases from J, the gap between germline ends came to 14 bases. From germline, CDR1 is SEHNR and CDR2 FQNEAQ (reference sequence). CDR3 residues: CASSLEGGSGSPLHF. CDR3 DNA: TGTGCCAGCAGCTTAGAGGGGGGCAGTGGGTCACCCCTCCACTTT.

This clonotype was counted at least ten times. This CDR3 is CAISGSEGYDEQFF. The CDR3 DNA follows: TGTGCCATCAGTGGGAGCGAAGGTTACGATGAGCAGTTCTTC. The chain combines TRBV10-3 with TRBJ2-1; no definite D call. The CDR3 runs to 14 residues. Germline values: CDR1 ENHRY, CDR2 SYGVKD. V dropped 4 bases and J dropped 8 bases, with 15 bases sitting between them.

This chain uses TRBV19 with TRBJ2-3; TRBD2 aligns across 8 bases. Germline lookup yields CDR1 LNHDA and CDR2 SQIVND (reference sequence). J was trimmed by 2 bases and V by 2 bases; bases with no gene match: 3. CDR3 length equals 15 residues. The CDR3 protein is CASSIIAGTTDTQYF. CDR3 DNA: TGTGCCAGTAGTATAATAGCGGGGACCACAGATACGCAGTATTTT.

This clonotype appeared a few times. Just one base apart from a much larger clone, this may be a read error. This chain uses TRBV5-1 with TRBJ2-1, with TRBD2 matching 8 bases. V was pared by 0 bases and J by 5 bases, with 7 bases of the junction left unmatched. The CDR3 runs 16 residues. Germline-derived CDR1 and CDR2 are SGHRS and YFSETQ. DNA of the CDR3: TGCGCCAGCAGCTTGGTTGGGCGGGGGGACGACAATGAGCAGTTCTTC. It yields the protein CASSLVGRGDDNEQFF.

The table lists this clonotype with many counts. CDR3 loop: CASTFSSSDTQYF. CDR3 coding DNA: TGTGCCAGCACTTTCAGTTCTTCAGATACGCAGTATTTT. This chain joins TRBV28 and TRBJ2-3; D is uncertain. The ends were cut back, 7 bases at V and 4 bases at J, with 12 bases in the middle. Germline V lookup: CDR1 MDHEN, CDR2 SYDVKM. CDR3 length equals 13 residues. Full variable domain (outside the CDR3, taken from reference TRBV28 and TRBJ2-3): DVKVTQSSRYLVKRTGEKVFLECVQDMDHENMFWYRQDPGLGLRLIYFSYDVKMKEKGDIPEGYSVSREKKERFSLILESASTNQTSMYLCASTFSSSDTQYFGPGTRLTVL.

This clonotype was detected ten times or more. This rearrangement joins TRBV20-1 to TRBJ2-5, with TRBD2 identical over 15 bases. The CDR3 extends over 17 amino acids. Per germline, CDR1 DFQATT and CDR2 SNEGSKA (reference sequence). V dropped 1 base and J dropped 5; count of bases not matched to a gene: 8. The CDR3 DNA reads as TGCAGTGCTAGAGGCCCCGGACTAGCGGGGGGGCCGGAGACCCAGTACTTC. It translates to CSARGPGLAGGPETQYF.

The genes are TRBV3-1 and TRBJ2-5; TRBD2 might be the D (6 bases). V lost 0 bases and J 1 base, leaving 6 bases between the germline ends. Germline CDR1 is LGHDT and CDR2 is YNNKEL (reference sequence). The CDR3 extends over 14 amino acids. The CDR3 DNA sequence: TGTGCCAGCAGCCAAGAGACTAGCCAAGAGACCCAGTACTTC. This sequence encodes CASSQETSQETQYF.

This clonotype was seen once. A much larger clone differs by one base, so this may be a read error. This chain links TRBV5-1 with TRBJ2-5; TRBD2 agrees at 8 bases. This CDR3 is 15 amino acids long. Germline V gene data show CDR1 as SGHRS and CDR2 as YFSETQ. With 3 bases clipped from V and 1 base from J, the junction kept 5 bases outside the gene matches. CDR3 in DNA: TGCGCCAGCAGCTCGGGGACTAGTCGCCAAGAGACCCAGTACTTC. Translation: CASSSGTSRQETQYF. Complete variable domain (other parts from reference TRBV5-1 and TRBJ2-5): KAGVTQTPRYLIKTRGQQVTLSCSPISGHRSVSWYQQTPGQGLQFLFEYFSETQRNKGNFPGRFSGRQFSNSRSEMNVSTLELGDSALYLCASSSGTSRQETQYFGPGTRLLVL.

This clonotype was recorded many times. The CDR3 loop reads CASSLGLAGATGTDTQYF. CDR3 nucleotides: TGTGCCAGCAGCTTAGGACTAGCGGGGGCCACAGGCACAGATACGCAGTATTTT. The chain combines TRBV11-3 with TRBJ2-3, with 12 bases identical to TRBD2. The CDR3 runs 18 residues. V shed 1 base, J shed 1 base, and the junction held 6 bases outside the gene matches. The germline gives CDR1 SGHNT, CDR2 YENEEA.

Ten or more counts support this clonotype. The CDR3 coding sequence is TGCAGCGTGTTCAACCTCAAGAGCTCCTACAATGAGCAGTTCTTC. Protein product: CSVFNLKSSYNEQFF. The rearrangement links TRBV29-1 to TRBJ2-1, with D hard to call. This CDR3 region has 15 residues. The germline CDR1 and CDR2 sequences are SQVTM and ANQGSEA. The V end lost 6 bases, the J end lost 0 bases, and 15 bases lay between the germline ends.

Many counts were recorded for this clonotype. This CDR3 reads CASSWTGTARQPQHF. Written as DNA, the CDR3 is TGTGCCAGCAGTTGGACAGGAACGGCTCGGCAGCCCCAGCATTTT. The chain recombines TRBV6-2 or TRBV6-3 with TRBJ1-5; 7 bases are a match to TRBD1. From germline, CDR1 is MNHEY and CDR2 SVGEGT. With V trimmed by 4 bases and J by 7 bases, 10 bases remained unmatched. This CDR3 has 15 amino acids.

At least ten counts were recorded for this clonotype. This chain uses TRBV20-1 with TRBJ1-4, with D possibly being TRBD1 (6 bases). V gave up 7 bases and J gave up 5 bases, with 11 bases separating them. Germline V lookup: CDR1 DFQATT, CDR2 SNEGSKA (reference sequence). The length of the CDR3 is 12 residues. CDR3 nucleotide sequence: TGCAGTGTCGAGGGGGAGAATGAAAAACTGTTTTTT. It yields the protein CSVEGENEKLFF.